The present T cell receptor beta chain was sequenced within a study of shared clonotypes between healthy human individuals. In the study overall: CD4 naive and memory got three plates each, CD8 naive two, CD8 memory one.

V lost 2 bases and J 3 bases, leaving 14 bases between the germline ends. Germline V gene data show CDR1 as SGHTA and CDR2 as FQGNSA. This CDR3 region has 15 residues. The data were produced by immunoSEQ multiplex PCR, yet TCRdb's version contains in-frame clones alone and is incomplete. The table shows about 2.1 million clones, with approximately 92% occurring only once. CD45RO-negative cells were positively selected for CCR7, leaving out terminally differentiated effector memory CD45RA+ cells. Sequenced material: naive CD8+ T cells from PBMCs. The TCR was taken from a man between 18 and 29 years old in good health. Some clones in this sample may be carry-over from other donors' samples. The J gene is TRBJ2-7, the V gene TRBV7-2; D is uncertain. CDR3 nucleotide sequence: TGTGCCAGCAGCTTATGGTGGGATATGGGCTACGAGCAGTACTTC. This translates into CASSLWWDMGYEQYF. The full variable domain, completed using reference TRBV7-2 and TRBJ2-7, is GAGVSQSPSNKVTEKGKDVELRCDPISGHTALYWYRQSLGQGLEFLIYFQGNSAPDKSGLPSDRFSAERTGGSVSTLTIQRTQQEDSAVYLCASSLWWDMGYEQYFGPGTRLTVT.